This T cell receptor (beta chain) derives from a study of CD8+ T cells in alopecia areata. Whole-study context: Percent of scalp involved defined treated patients' severity scores.

The sequencing template was cDNA reverse transcribed from extracted RNA. The protocol was immunoSEQ multiplex PCR, while the TCRdb copy is restricted to in-frame clones and leaves out a portion. This table has roughly 200,000 clones, 45% to 75% appearing once. Treatment defined: oral pan-JAK inhibitor, 5-10 mg twice daily. In germline, CDR1 is SGHTS, CDR2 YDEGEE. V lost 4 bases to trimming and J lost 1 base, with 9 bases between them. CDR3 length equals 14 residues. This TCR derives from a human donor with alopecia areata. Sample: CD4+ T cells sorted from blood, taken at week 4, from a patient treated with tofacitinib. The chain carries TRBV5-8 and TRBJ1-5; D is uncertain. The CDR3 loop is CASSTGWSNQPQHF. The CDR3 nucleotides are TGTGCCAGCAGCACCGGGTGGAGCAATCAGCCCCAGCATTTT.